These 14 T cell receptor beta chains came from one sample sequenced in a study of CD8 T cells in Susac syndrome. RNA was extracted with the RNeasy kit, and a quantity of 0.5 to 1 ug was reverse transcribed using random hexamers. TCRdb reprocessed the immunoSEQ multiplex PCR reads via MiXCR and lists one record per CDR3 protein. Altogether 150,000 to 200,000 distinct CDR3 sequences are present, approximately 95% being singletons, with the ten largest covering roughly 0.16%. Sequencing was done on a sample of CD8+ T cells from PBMCs. These receptors all come from a human donor with multiple sclerosis.

In this sample, this clonotype turned up once. The rearrangement uses TRBV19 and TRBJ2-1; 12 nucleotides align to TRBD2. Looked up from germline, CDR1 is LNHDA and CDR2 is SQIVND (reference sequence). The CDR3 is made up of 18 amino acids. The junction had 18 bases not matched to a gene; V was cut back by 10 bases and J by 5 bases. Here the CDR3 DNA reads TGTGCCACCCATCCCTGGGGCCTAGCGGGAGGGCGGAACAATGAGCAGTTCTTC. As protein: CATHPWGLAGGRNNEQFF.

This chain links TRBV20-1 with TRBJ2-7; D uncertain. The germline V and J ends were trimmed by 1 base and 6 bases, with 22 bases remaining between them. The CDR3 spans 16 residues. Germline V gives CDR1 DFQATT, CDR2 SNEGSKA (reference sequence). The CDR3 spells CSARASPDRIPTEQYF. CDR3 DNA: TGCAGTGCTAGAGCCTCCCCGGACCGGATCCCGACCGAGCAGTACTTC.

The genes are TRBV7-9 and TRBJ2-7; the D is unclear. Per the germline V gene, CDR1 is SEHNR and CDR2 is FQNEAQ (reference sequence). V gave up 5 bases and J gave up 3 bases, with 17 bases separating them. The CDR3 spans 15 residues. Here the CDR3 DNA reads TGTGCCAGCAGCCACCCGGGTACAGCTGACTACGAGCAGTACTTC. This sequence encodes CASSHPGTADYEQYF.

This clonotype was detected only once. This sequence joins TRBV13 and TRBJ2-7; D might be TRBD2 (6 bases). The CDR3 loop spans 15 amino acids. CDR1 is PRHDT, CDR2 FYEKMQ, per germline (reference sequence). The V and J ends lost 4 bases and 3 bases respectively, with 16 bases between them. CDR3 DNA: TGTGCCAGCAGCTCAGCAGCGGAGGGGCTCTACGAGCAGTACTTC. Protein: CASSSAAEGLYEQYF.

This chain joins TRBV28 and TRBJ2-7; 10 bases agree with TRBD2. The CDR3 is 15 residues long. Germline CDR1 reads MDHEN; CDR2 reads SYDVKM. V lost 3 bases, J lost 5 bases, and 7 bases stayed unmatched. CDR3 nucleotides: TGTGCCAGCAGTTTCCGAGGGACTAGCGTCCACGAGCAGTACTTC. Protein product: CASSFRGTSVHEQYF.

V and J are TRBV2 and TRBJ2-7; TRBD1 might be the D (6 bases). Trimming stripped 4 bases from V and 3 bases from J, with 13 bases between. From germline, CDR1 is SNHLY and CDR2 FYNNEI. This CDR3 has 14 residues. Here the CDR3 DNA reads TGTGCCAGCAGTGGAGGACAGAACCTCTACGAGCAGTACTTC. Its translation is CASSGGQNLYEQYF.

This chain links TRBV4-2 with TRBJ2-1, with TRBD2 matching over 10 bases. Trimming took 0 bases from V and 5 from J; bases not matched to a gene: 7. The length of the CDR3 is 17 residues. The germline V gene encodes CDR1 LGHNA and CDR2 YNFKEQ. The chain's CDR3 is CASSQEGPGLAHNEQFF. CDR3 bases: TGTGCCAGCAGCCAAGAGGGGCCGGGACTAGCGCACAATGAGCAGTTCTTC.

In its sample, this clonotype was seen once. The chain recombines TRBV7-9 with TRBJ2-3; D is perhaps TRBD2 (7 bases). V gave up 5 bases and J gave up 1 base, with 16 bases separating them. Per the germline V gene, CDR1 is SEHNR and CDR2 is FQNEAQ (reference sequence). The CDR3 contains 16 residues. The CDR3 protein is CASSESRGRGTDTQYF. As DNA, the CDR3 is TGTGCCAGCAGCGAATCGCGGGGGCGTGGCACAGATACGCAGTATTTT.

The chain recombines TRBV11-2 with TRBJ2-7; 7 bases map to TRBD1. The V and J ends lost 3 bases and 0 bases, in that order; junction bases with no gene match: 11. The CDR3 extends over 17 amino acids. The V gene's germline CDR1 is SGHAT and CDR2 FQNNGV. CDR3 protein: CASSFARQGLDSYEQYF. CDR3 sequence (DNA): TGTGCCAGCAGCTTTGCAAGACAGGGCCTAGACTCCTACGAGCAGTACTTC.

This clonotype was seen a handful of times. The chain's CDR3 is CASSLGRPYEQYF. CDR3 sequence (DNA): TGTGCCAGCAGCTTAGGCCGCCCCTACGAGCAGTACTTC. The chain uses TRBV11-1 and TRBJ2-7; D gene unclear. This CDR3 contains 13 residues. Per germline, CDR1 SGHAT and CDR2 FQDESV (reference sequence). V shed 1 base and J shed 2 bases, with 6 bases lying between them. Together with reference TRBV11-1 and TRBJ2-7, the CDR3 gives the full variable domain: EAEVAQSPRYKITEKSQAVAFWCDPISGHATLYWYRQILGQGPELLVQFQDESVVDDSQLPKDRFSAERLKGVDSTLKIQPAELGDSAMYLCASSLGRPYEQYFGPGTRLTVT.

The rearrangement uses TRBV5-6 and TRBJ2-5, with 10 bases that match TRBD2. The CDR3 totals 17 residues. V shed 1 base and J 5 bases; nucleotides not matched to a gene: 11. The germline V gene has CDR1 SGHDT and CDR2 YYEEEE. Written as DNA, the CDR3 is TGTGCCAGCAGCTTGAGGGGACTAGCGTCAGTAGGGGAGACCCAGTACTTC. It is translated as CASSLRGLASVGETQYF.

CDR3: CSAWKYEQFF. The CDR3 DNA reads TGCAGTGCGTGGAAGTATGAGCAGTTCTTC. The chain employs TRBV20-1 and TRBJ2-1; D ambiguous. Germline CDR1 reads DFQATT; CDR2 reads SNEGSKA (reference sequence). V dropped 6 bases and J dropped 8 bases, with 8 bases sitting between them. There are 10 residues in the CDR3.

The V gene is TRBV29-1, the J gene TRBJ2-3, with TRBD2 matching over 11 bases. This CDR3 is built from 12 residues. Germline CDR1 and CDR2: SQVTM and ANQGSEA. V lost 7 bases, J lost 7 bases, and 4 bases stayed unmatched. CDR3 sequence (DNA): TGCAGCGATAGCGGGGGGGCGAATACGCAGTATTTT. It encodes CSDSGGANTQYF.

J is TRBJ2-1 and V is TRBV7-9; 7 nucleotides align to TRBD2. This CDR3 region has 13 residues. V shed 5 bases and J 4 bases; nucleotides not matched to a gene: 2. Germline V gives CDR1 SEHNR, CDR2 FQNEAQ (reference sequence). This chain's CDR3 is CASSISGYNEQFF. The CDR3 DNA follows: TGTGCCAGCAGCATTAGCGGGTACAATGAGCAGTTCTTC. The full variable domain, in which reference TRBV7-9 and TRBJ2-1 provide the parts outside the CDR3, is DTGVSQNPRHKITKRGQNVTFRCDPISEHNRLYWYRQTLGQGPEFLTYFQNEAQLEKSRLLSDRFSAERPKGSFSTLEIQRTEQGDSAMYLCASSISGYNEQFFGPGTRLTVL.